This note documents a single T cell receptor (beta chain) sequence. CDR1 is MNHEY, CDR2 SMNVEV, per germline (reference sequence). The CDR3 is made up of 15 amino acids. V dropped 0 bases and J dropped 3 bases, with 12 bases sitting between them. These data belong to a study of T cell responses to AZD1222 COVID-19 vaccine. Libraries were prepared by immunoSEQ multiplex PCR; TCRdb keeps only in-frame clonotypes and omits some of them. Here the sample spans 53,000 or so clones, 75% to 90% being singletons. The sequence was obtained from an adult in good health. The chain joins TRBV27 to TRBJ2-7; perhaps TRBD2 as D (5 bases). The sample here was peripheral blood, taken on day 0 of MenACWY control vaccination. The CDR3 DNA reads TGTGCCAGCAGTTTATCGCGGGTTCTGGTCTACGAGCAGTACTTC. This encodes CASSLSRVLVYEQYF.